The T cell receptor (beta chain) under discussion was sequenced for a study of cytomegalovirus exposure and HLA in healthy donors. Study in general: The same platform as the approximately 670 first-cohort repertoires was used for the roughly 130 validation repertoires, a later analysis reported. Whole-study results and caveats: Three chains tied to CMV proved CMV antigen-specific in vitro. For most TCR sequences rarity was the rule, although some public TCRs occurred in many donors. 164 TCR beta chains were listed as cytomegalovirus-associated.

As for this clone: Its target is not known.

The protocol was immunoSEQ multiplex PCR, while the TCRdb copy is restricted to in-frame clones and leaves out a portion. This sample has some 88,000 clones, with 96% found just once. Germline values: CDR1 LNHDA, CDR2 SQIVND (reference sequence). The CDR3 runs to 13 residues. Trimming took off 1 base at V and 3 bases at J, with 4 bases between the two ends. The clonotype originates from a man aged 18 to 30 in good health and CMV-seronegative. This chain uses TRBV19 with TRBJ1-5; D is undetermined. Sequenced: PBMCs. CDR3 sequence (DNA): TGTGCCAGTAGTATAGCTTTCAATCAGCCCCAGCATTTT. Protein sequence: CASSIAFNQPQHF.